The 11 T cell receptor beta chains reported below all come from one sample, sequenced in a study of PD-1 blockade in classical Hodgkin lymphoma. Repertoires were generated with immunoSEQ multiplex PCR, while TCRdb's copy carries only in-frame clones and drops some. The sample carries approximately 90,000 clones, 83% recorded once. The sample's time point: cycle 4 day 1 (C4D1), after about 6 weeks of nivolumab. All trial patients relapsed after autologous stem cell transplantation. Sequencing was performed on peripheral blood mononuclear cells (PBMCs), taken before the fourth cycle of nivolumab. These receptors were collected from a human donor with classical Hodgkin lymphoma.

The chain recombines TRBV19 with TRBJ2-1; TRBD2 aligns across 8 bases. Germline V gives CDR1 LNHDA, CDR2 SQIVND (reference sequence). CDR3 length: 15 amino acids. The junction had 3 bases not matched to a gene; V was cut back by 5 bases and J by 0 bases. Written as DNA, the CDR3 is TGTGCCAGTAGTGGCAGCGGGAGCTCCTACAATGAGCAGTTCTTC. Its protein product is CASSGSGSSYNEQFF.

The V call is TRBV5-4, the J call TRBJ1-1; TRBD1 matches 8 bases. Per germline, CDR1 SGHNT and CDR2 YYREEE (reference sequence). The CDR3 has 15 residues. V dropped 5 bases and J dropped 0; count of bases not matched to a gene: 6. The CDR3 DNA follows: TGTGCCAGCAGTCAGAGACAGGGGATGAACACTGAAGCTTTCTTT. Residues: CASSQRQGMNTEAFF. Supplemented by reference TRBV5-4 and TRBJ1-1, the full variable domain reads ETGVTQSPTHLIKTRGQQVTLRCSSQSGHNTVSWYQQALGQGPQFIFQYYREEENGRGNFPPRFSGLQFPNYSSELNVNALELDDSALYLCASSQRQGMNTEAFFGQGTRLTVV.

This CDR3 is CASSLAGWAGGLNEQFF. CDR3 DNA: TGCGCCAGCAGCTTGGCCGGGTGGGCAGGGGGCTTGAATGAGCAGTTCTTC. The J gene is TRBJ2-1, the V gene TRBV5-1, with 8 bases matching TRBD1. CDR3 size: 17 residues. In germline, CDR1 is SGHRS, CDR2 YFSETQ. V lost 0 bases and J lost 7; bases outside the gene matches: 12.

The chain employs TRBV11-2 and TRBJ2-7; the match to TRBD1 covers 8 bases. The V and J ends lost 5 bases and 3 bases, in that order; junction bases with no gene match: 12. Germline values: CDR1 SGHAT, CDR2 FQNNGV. This CDR3 has 16 residues. This chain's CDR3 is CASSTSTGTGYYEQYF. The CDR3 region has the DNA TGTGCCAGCAGCACGAGTACCGGGACAGGCTACTACGAGCAGTACTTC.

The genes are TRBV5-1 and TRBJ2-2; TRBD2 might be the D (5 bases). Germline CDR1 SGHRS, CDR2 YFSETQ. Trimming pared 0 bases from V and 0 bases from J, leaving 9 bases between. The CDR3 runs 16 residues. CDR3 bases: TGCGCCAGCAGCTTGGGAGACGGGGCGAACACCGGGGAGCTGTTTTTT. Residues: CASSLGDGANTGELFF.

The chain has TRBV5-6 and TRBJ2-3; D is ambiguous. The length of the CDR3 is 13 residues. CDR1 and CDR2 (germline): SGHDT, YYEEEE. V lost 6 bases to trimming and J lost 2 bases, with 10 bases between them. The CDR3 coding sequence is TGTGCCAGCACCGACACCTACACAGATACGCAGTATTTT. Protein: CASTDTYTDTQYF.

This rearrangement joins TRBV10-3 to TRBJ2-3; TRBD2 matches 10 bases. Germline CDR1 ENHRY, CDR2 SYGVKD. Trimming at V came to 9 bases and at J to 4 bases, leaving 7 bases not matched to a gene. The CDR3 has 14 amino acids. The CDR3 sequence: CAISEREGSDTQYF. Written as DNA, the CDR3 is TGTGCCATATCCGAGCGGGAGGGTTCAGATACGCAGTATTTT.

The chain employs TRBV9 and TRBJ2-1; a possible D gene is TRBD2 (5 bases). Per the germline V gene, CDR1 is SGDLS and CDR2 is YYNGEE. With 0 bases removed from V and 3 bases from J, the gap between germline ends came to 7 bases. The CDR3 is 14 amino acids. Written as DNA, the CDR3 is TGTGCCAGCAGCGTAGGAGGGAACTACAATGAGCAGTTCTTC. Protein product: CASSVGGNYNEQFF. The whole variable domain, filled in from reference TRBV9 and TRBJ2-1, reads DSGVTQTPKHLITATGQRVTLRCSPRSGDLSVYWYQQSLDQGLQFLIQYYNGEERAKGNILERFSAQQFPDLHSELNLSSLELGDSALYFCASSVGGNYNEQFFGPGTRLTVL.

This clone was seen once. This chain links TRBV7-6 with TRBJ2-5, with D perhaps matching TRBD1 or TRBD2 (5 bases each). V dropped 1 base and J dropped 2 bases, with 11 bases sitting between them. This CDR3 is built from 15 residues. Germline values: CDR1 SGHVS, CDR2 FNYEAQ. CDR3 protein: CASSLGGVVQETQYF. The CDR3 nucleotides are TGTGCCAGCAGCTTAGGAGGGGTGGTACAAGAGACCCAGTACTTC.

The CDR3 protein is CASSPGRQAYQETQYF. The CDR3, as DNA: TGTGCCAGCAGCCCAGGTCGACAGGCCTATCAAGAGACCCAGTACTTC. The chain links TRBV7-2 to TRBJ2-5, with D possibly matching TRBD1 (6 bases). The V end was cut by 5 bases, the J end by 2 bases, with 18 bases between. Germline CDR1 reads SGHTA; CDR2 reads FQGNSA. The CDR3 contains 16 residues.

This chain joins TRBV5-4 and TRBJ2-7, with a possible D match to TRBD2 (6 bases). The germline V and J ends were trimmed by 1 base and 2 bases, with 10 bases remaining between them. The germline CDR1 and CDR2 sequences are SGHNT and YYREEE (reference sequence). There are 14 residues in the CDR3. CDR3 sequence reads: CASSLRGTTYEQYF. The CDR3 DNA is TGTGCCAGCAGCTTGCGCGGGACCACCTACGAGCAGTACTTC.